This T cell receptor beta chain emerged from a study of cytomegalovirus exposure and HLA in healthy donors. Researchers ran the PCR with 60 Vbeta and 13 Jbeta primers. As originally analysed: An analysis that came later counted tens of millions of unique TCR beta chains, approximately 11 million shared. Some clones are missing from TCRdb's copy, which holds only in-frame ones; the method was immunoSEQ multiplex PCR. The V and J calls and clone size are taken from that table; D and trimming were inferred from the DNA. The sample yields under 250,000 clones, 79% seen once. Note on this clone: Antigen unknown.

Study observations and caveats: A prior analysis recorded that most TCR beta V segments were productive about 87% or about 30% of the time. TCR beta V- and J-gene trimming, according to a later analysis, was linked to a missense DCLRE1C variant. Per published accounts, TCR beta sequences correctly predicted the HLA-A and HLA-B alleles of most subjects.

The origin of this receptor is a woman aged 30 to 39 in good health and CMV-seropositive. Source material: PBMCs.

The CDR3 sequence is CASSVSSGGPANTGELFF. In nucleotides, the CDR3 is TGTGCCAGCAGCGTAAGTAGCGGGGGGCCCGCGAACACCGGGGAGCTGTTTTTT. V usage is TRBV9 and J usage is TRBJ2-2; 10 bases map to TRBD2. This CDR3 is 18 amino acids long. The germline V gene has CDR1 SGDLS and CDR2 YYNGEE. After removal of 1 base from V and 0 bases from J, the junction contained 6 bases not matched to a gene.